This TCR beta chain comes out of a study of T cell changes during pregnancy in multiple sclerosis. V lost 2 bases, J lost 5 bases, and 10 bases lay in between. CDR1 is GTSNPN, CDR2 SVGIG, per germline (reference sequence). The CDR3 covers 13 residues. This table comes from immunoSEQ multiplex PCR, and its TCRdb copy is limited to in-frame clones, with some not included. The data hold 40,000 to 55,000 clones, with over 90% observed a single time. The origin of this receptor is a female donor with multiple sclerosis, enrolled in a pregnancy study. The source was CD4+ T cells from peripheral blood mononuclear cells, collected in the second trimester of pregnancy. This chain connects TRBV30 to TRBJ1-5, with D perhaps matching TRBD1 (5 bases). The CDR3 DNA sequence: TGTGCCTGGAGTCCCGACAGAGATCAGCCCCAGCATTTT. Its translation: CAWSPDRDQPQHF.